This is a list of T cell receptor beta chains from one sample in a study of T cells after yellow fever vaccination. TCRdb used MiXCR to reprocess the 5' RACE reads, holding one entry per CDR3 protein. The sample consists of 300,000 or so distinct CDR3 sequences, over 10% of them appearing once. The source was CD4+ T cells sorted from PBMCs, collected 45 days after the yellow fever booster vaccination. These receptors were taken from a man under 40 who received the YFV17D yellow fever vaccine. Both conserved end residues are part of each CDR3. The order of the fields is J gene, V gene, clone size, D gene, CDR3 protein, CDR3 DNA. A D gene is named only where the DNA matches it firmly. Part of the rows lack a size; the others show once, few, many or a class for expanded clones.

TRBJ2-7,TRBV6-2/TRBV6-3,many,TRBD1,CASSQPGQGAKQYF,TGTGCCAGCAGTCAACCGGGACAGGGGGCGAAGCAGTACTTC
TRBJ2-1,TRBV7-2,few,TRBD2,CASSLEGGGSYNEQFF,TGTGCCAGCAGCTTAGAGGGCGGGGGGTCCTACAATGAGCAGTTCTTC
TRBJ2-7,TRBV6-5,.,TRBD2,CASSYGTSGTYEQYF,TGTGCCAGCAGTTACGGGACTAGCGGAACCTACGAGCAGTACTTC
TRBJ2-2,TRBV12-3/TRBV12-4,few,TRBD2,CAVGGTSGTGELFF,TGTGCCGTCGGGGGGACTAGCGGGACTGGGGAGCTGTTTTTT
TRBJ2-4,TRBV4-2,few,TRBD2,CASSRRKLAGEREAKNIQYF,TGTGCCAGCAGCCGCCGCAAACTAGCGGGAGAGCGTGAGGCCAAAAACATTCAGTACTTC
TRBJ2-3,TRBV9,.,.,CASSVEGDTQYF,TGTGCCAGCAGCGTAGAGGGAGATACGCAGTATTTT
TRBJ2-7,TRBV7-8,.,TRBD2,CASSAGGGSGKINEQYF,TGTGCCAGCAGCGCCGGAGGAGGGAGCGGGAAGATAAACGAGCAGTACTTC
TRBJ2-1,TRBV5-1,.,TRBD2,CASSLVLIAGAYNEQFF,TGCGCCAGCAGCTTGGTCCTCATAGCGGGAGCCTACAATGAGCAGTTCTTC
TRBJ2-5,TRBV20-1,.,TRBD2,CSARIAGAQETQYF,TGCAGTGCTAGAATAGCGGGAGCACAAGAGACCCAGTACTTC
TRBJ2-5,TRBV20-1,few,.,CSAWERVETQYF,TGCAGTGCCTGGGAGCGGGTGGAGACCCAGTACTTC
TRBJ2-5,TRBV6-1,.,.,CASRKTGVETQYF,TGTGCCAGCAGGAAGACGGGAGTGGAGACCCAGTACTTC
TRBJ1-5,TRBV20-1,.,.,CSASRDDYQPQHF,TGCAGTGCTAGTAGGGATGATTATCAGCCCCAGCATTTT
TRBJ2-1,TRBV20-1,few,.,CSCLGSWNEQFF,TGCAGCTGTCTGGGGAGTTGGAATGAGCAGTTCTTC
TRBJ1-1,TRBV6-5,.,.,CASSYSRKGGGRTNTEAFF,TGTGCCAGCAGTTACTCCCGCAAGGGCGGGGGCCGCACGAACACTGAAGCTTTCTTT
TRBJ2-7,TRBV15,.,.,CATSSIGGGAYYEQYF,TGTGCCACCAGTTCAATCGGAGGGGGCGCCTACTACGAGCAGTACTTC
TRBJ2-7,TRBV10-3,few,.,CAISDPGKGGYEQYF,TGTGCCATCAGTGATCCAGGAAAGGGTGGGTACGAGCAGTACTTC
TRBJ2-7,TRBV7-2,many,TRBD1,CASSPGGAYEQYF,TGTGCCAGCAGTCCAGGGGGAGCCTACGAGCAGTACTTC
TRBJ1-1,TRBV9,.,.,CASSINQGNTEAFF,TGTGCCAGCAGTATTAATCAGGGGAACACTGAAGCTTTCTTT
TRBJ1-5,TRBV9,few,.,CASSGGRNQPQHF,TGTGCCAGCAGCGGGGGACGGAATCAGCCCCAGCATTTT
TRBJ1-3,TRBV20-1,many,.,CSGRGDAGNTIYF,TGCAGTGGGAGGGGTGATGCAGGAAACACCATATATTTT
TRBJ2-3,TRBV6-1,.,TRBD2,CASSQAGRVTDTQYF,TGTGCCAGCAGCCAGGCGGGGAGGGTAACAGATACGCAGTATTTT
TRBJ1-3,TRBV18,few,.,CASERQAGNTIYF,TGTGCCAGCGAAAGACAGGCTGGAAACACCATATATTTT
TRBJ2-3,TRBV7-2,.,TRBD2,CASSQGTSGPTDTQYF,TGTGCCAGCAGCCAGGGGACTAGCGGCCCCACAGATACGCAGTATTTT
TRBJ2-5,TRBV7-2,.,TRBD2,CASSLAGLAGALGTQYF,TGTGCCAGCAGCTTGGCGGGACTAGCGGGAGCCTTGGGGACCCAGTACTTC
TRBJ1-2,TRBV28,few,.,CASSFPGLGYTF,TGTGCCAGCAGTTTTCCCGGTTTAGGCTACACCTTC
TRBJ2-1,TRBV11-3,.,.,CASSLAFPEGNEQFF,TGTGCCAGCAGCTTAGCTTTCCCCGAGGGGAATGAGCAGTTCTTC
TRBJ2-7,TRBV7-8,few,TRBD1,CASSLEGRGFGEQYF,TGTGCCAGCAGCTTAGAGGGCAGGGGGTTCGGCGAGCAGTACTTC
TRBJ2-1,TRBV12-3/TRBV12-4,few,.,CASSPPGSPKNEQFF,TGTGCCAGCAGTCCTCCGGGCTCCCCAAAGAATGAGCAGTTCTTC
TRBJ2-5,TRBV11-2,.,TRBD1,CASVGPGGETQYF,TGTGCCAGCGTGGGGCCAGGGGGAGAGACCCAGTACTTC
TRBJ2-7,TRBV5-1,few,TRBD1,CASSVLQGEQYF,TGCGCCAGCAGCGTCCTACAGGGGGAGCAGTACTTC
TRBJ2-1,TRBV5-4,once,.,CASSLESANEQFF,TGTGCCAGCAGCTTGGAGAGTGCCAATGAGCAGTTCTTC
TRBJ1-6,TRBV6-1,few,.,CASRPTGVYNSPLHF,TGTGCCAGTCGCCCGACGGGGGTTTATAATTCACCCCTCCACTTT
TRBJ2-7,TRBV12-3/TRBV12-4,few,.,CASSLTGYNSYEQYF,TGTGCCAGCAGCCTCACAGGGTACAACTCCTACGAGCAGTACTTC
TRBJ2-7,TRBV5-6,few,.,CASSNLNEQYF,TGTGCCAGCAGCAACTTAAACGAGCAGTACTTC
TRBJ2-7,TRBV5-1,many,TRBD1,CASSPTRQGFNYEQYF,TGCGCCAGCAGCCCTACCCGACAGGGATTTAACTACGAGCAGTACTTC
TRBJ2-3,TRBV6-5,.,.,CARSYSITGKDTQYF,TGTGCCCGCAGTTACTCTATTACCGGGAAAGATACGCAGTATTTT
TRBJ1-4,TRBV5-1,.,.,CASSLAGQPNEKLFF,TGCGCCAGCAGCTTGGCCGGGCAGCCCAATGAAAAACTGTTTTTT
TRBJ2-2,TRBV18,few,TRBD2,CASSPISGTNTGELFF,TGTGCCAGCTCACCGATTAGCGGGACGAACACCGGGGAGCTGTTTTTT
TRBJ2-2,TRBV4-1,.,TRBD2,CASSQDPFPRASGRSGELFF,TGCGCCAGCAGCCAAGATCCCTTCCCGCGGGCTAGCGGGAGGTCCGGGGAGCTGTTTTTT
TRBJ2-7,TRBV30,.,.,CAWREAGPTYEQYF,TGTGCCTGGAGGGAAGCAGGGCCCACCTACGAGCAGTACTTC
TRBJ2-1,TRBV28,.,.,CASSFDIHNEQFF,TGTGCCAGCAGTTTCGACATTCACAATGAGCAGTTCTTC
TRBJ2-3,TRBV14,.,TRBD1,CASSSGTAKVDTQYF,TGTGCCAGCAGCTCCGGGACAGCGAAGGTAGATACGCAGTATTTT
TRBJ2-3,TRBV7-2,few,TRBD1,CASSHTGTGGFTQYF,TGTGCCAGCAGCCATACCGGGACAGGGGGCTTTACGCAGTATTTT
TRBJ2-7,TRBV12-3/TRBV12-4,.,.,CASSLQGPGIEQYF,TGTGCCAGCAGTTTACAGGGACCGGGGATCGAGCAGTACTTC
TRBJ2-7,TRBV7-9,.,.,CASSTEGPYEQYF,TGTGCCAGCAGCACCGAGGGACCCTACGAGCAGTACTTC
TRBJ2-7,TRBV6-1,.,TRBD2,CASSERAGGPDEQYF,TGTGCCAGCAGTGAGAGAGCGGGAGGACCCGACGAGCAGTACTTC